This T cell receptor (beta chain) appears in the sequencing data of a study of neoadjuvant nivolumab and ipilimumab in lung cancer (TCRdb year 2020). In the study overall: Nivolumab was administered intravenously at 3 mg/kg on days 1, 15 and 29, and in the combination arm ipilimumab 1 mg/kg was added on day 1 only. Seven patients had matched pretherapy and resected tumor pairs analyzed, with four treated with nivolumab and three with nivolumab plus ipilimumab. A total of roughly 45 patients with operable NSCLC were treated in the trial, with around 23 randomized to nivolumab monotherapy and approximately 21 randomized to nivolumab plus ipilimumab. The primary endpoint of the trial was the rate of major pathologic response (MPR) in the intention-to-treat population of each study arm. TCR repertoires were compared between pretherapy (baseline) peripheral blood and tumors resected at surgery after neoadjuvant immune checkpoint blockade. The research as a whole found: Resected tumors had greater TCR richness and clonality than tumor-adjacent uninvolved lung, and increases were observed in more dual-therapy-treated tumors. TCR sequencing was performed in a small number of samples. Tumor T-cell richness and clonality rose from pretherapy to surgery in three of three dual-therapy tumors but in only two of four nivolumab-treated tumors. TCR richness in pretherapy blood showed a positive correlation with richness in tumors resected after neoadjuvant therapy (Spearman R of about 0.77). No significant correlation was found between TCR clonality and pathologic tumor regression, and only a single major-pathologic-response sample was available for the analysis of TCR clonality versus pathologic tumor regression.

Sequences SGHKS (CDR1) and YYEKEE (CDR2) are obtained from the germline V gene (reference sequence). The CDR3, cysteine through phenylalanine, is 15 amino acids long. Solely the CDR3 DNA is kept, with 45 bases framed from the first base. The germline V and J ends show losses of 2 bases and 4 bases respectively, and no gene match explains 9 bases of the junction. A note on this clone: Its antigen target is currently unknown. No qualities accompany the bases; no much larger clone lies one base away.

Sample time point, as interpreted from the label and publication: at surgical resection after neoadjuvant nivolumab +/- ipilimumab. Samples came from the phase 2 randomized NEOSTAR trial, which tested neoadjuvant nivolumab or nivolumab plus ipilimumab followed by surgery in operable NSCLC. Library preparation was by the immunoSEQ multiplex PCR assay. In the paper's pipeline: Repertoires were summarized in terms of richness and clonality, and significantly expanded and contracted clones between pre- and post-therapy samples were identified. TCRdb stores this immuneACCESS table with in-frame sequences only. Part of the clones is absent; in the studies checked, under half of the shortfall reflects unresolved V genes, and no reason is known for the rest. The DNA gave D and trimming, while V, J and clone size come from that table. This sample comprises roughly 34,000 clones, about 92% of them detected only once. 2% to 2.5% of the sample belongs to the ten largest clones.

The chain is encoded by TRBV5-5 joined to TRBJ2-7; a stretch of 7 junction bases matches TRBD1. The receptor was isolated from an adult with non-small cell lung cancer. Sequencing was performed on peripheral blood, taken after neoadjuvant nivolumab, alone or with ipilimumab, at or shortly before surgery. The CDR3 reads as follows: CASSLSDRVDYEQYF. Here is the DNA: TGTGCCAGCAGCTTATCCGACAGGGTGGATTACGAGCAGTACTTC.